The present T cell receptor (beta chain) was sequenced within a study of blood T cell repertoires in COVID-19. Study in general: Researchers got acute and convalescent COVID-19 samples from the United States, Italy and Spain. Sample material is recorded as cDNA or gDNA derived from T cells, B-cell-depleted T cells, or PBMCs.

V was pared by 2 bases and J by 4 bases, with 8 bases between. CDR3 length: 13 amino acids. Germline CDR1 reads LGHNT; CDR2 reads FRNRAP. The table came from immunoSEQ multiplex PCR; TCRdb's copy has only in-frame clones and leaves some out. The data contain hundreds of thousands of clones, approximately 86% of them singletons. The chain joins TRBV12-5 to TRBJ2-5, with a possible D match to TRBD1 (5 bases). The TCR comes from a woman aged 25 to 39 who had recovered from COVID-19. What was sequenced was peripheral blood. CDR3 nucleotides: TGTGCTAGTGGTTTGCAGGGAACAGAGACCCAGTACTTC. Translating gives CASGLQGTETQYF. Combining the CDR3 with reference TRBV12-5 and TRBJ2-5 gives the whole variable domain DARVTQTPRHKVTEMGQEVTMRCQPILGHNTVFWYRQTMMQGLELLAYFRNRAPLDDSGMPKDRFSAEMPDATLATLKIQPSEPRDSAVYFCASGLQGTETQYFGPGTRLLVL.